Listed below are T cell receptor beta chains from one sample, sequenced in a study of vaccination and CD4 T cells after COVID-19. What these receptors recognize is not known. TCRdb recomputed calls from the PCR reads with MiXCR, one row per CDR3 protein. The sample yields roughly 18,000 distinct CDR3 sequences, roughly 49% seen once. Material: CD4+ T cells from blood, cultured in vitro, obtained before SARS-CoV-2 vaccination. Source of these receptors: a human donor who had recovered from COVID-19. The conserved cysteine and the conserved F or W are not part of the CDR3 here. D genes are given only for firm matches.

CDR3	V	J	D
ASSGPGLAGGRDGELF	TRBV6-1	TRBJ2-2	TRBD2
SASAPDGYT	TRBV20-1	TRBJ1-2	.
ASSPASGRAKEQY	TRBV7-2	TRBJ2-7	TRBD2
SASEQLGTGELF	TRBV20-1	TRBJ2-2	.
ASNNGWTGRTDTQY	TRBV6-2/TRBV6-3	TRBJ2-3	.
ASRAIQETYGYT	TRBV19	TRBJ1-2	.
ATSRDLGAGADEKLF	TRBV15	TRBJ1-4	.
ASSILAGGRETQY	TRBV11-2	TRBJ2-5	TRBD2
ASSLPPLAGVTGELF	TRBV7-9	TRBJ2-2	TRBD2
ASSQDQGRRGEQY	TRBV6-1	TRBJ2-7	.
ASSSGAGQETQY	TRBV6-5	TRBJ2-5	.
ATKGTGNYGYT	TRBV19	TRBJ1-2	.
ASRADSYEQY	TRBV2	TRBJ2-7	.
ASSVHMGQAEAF	TRBV6-2/TRBV6-3	TRBJ1-1	.
SASHPGGGNQPQH	TRBV20-1	TRBJ1-5	TRBD1
ASSRKPRQYSNQPQH	TRBV6-1	TRBJ1-5	.